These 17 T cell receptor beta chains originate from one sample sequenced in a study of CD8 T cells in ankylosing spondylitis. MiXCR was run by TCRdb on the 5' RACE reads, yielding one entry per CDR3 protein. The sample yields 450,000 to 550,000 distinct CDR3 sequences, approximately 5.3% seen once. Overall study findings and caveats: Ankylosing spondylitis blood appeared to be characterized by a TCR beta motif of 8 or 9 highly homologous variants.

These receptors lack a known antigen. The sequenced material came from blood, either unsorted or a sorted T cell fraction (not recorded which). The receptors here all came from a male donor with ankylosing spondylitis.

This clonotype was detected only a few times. CDR3 sequence: CASSFTASRNIQYF. DNA for the CDR3: TGTGCCAGCAGTTTCACAGCCAGCAGGAACATTCAGTACTTC. The rearrangement joins TRBV28 to TRBJ2-4; D is unclear. Germline-derived CDR1 and CDR2 are MDHEN and SYDVKM. The CDR3 spans 14 residues. Trimming cost V 3 bases and J 7 bases, with 13 bases left between them. The entire variable domain, with the rest obtained from reference TRBV28 and TRBJ2-4, is as follows: DVKVTQSSRYLVKRTGEKVFLECVQDMDHENMFWYRQDPGLGLRLIYFSYDVKMKEKGDIPEGYSVSREKKERFSLILESASTNQTSMYLCASSFTASRNIQYFGAGTRLSVL.

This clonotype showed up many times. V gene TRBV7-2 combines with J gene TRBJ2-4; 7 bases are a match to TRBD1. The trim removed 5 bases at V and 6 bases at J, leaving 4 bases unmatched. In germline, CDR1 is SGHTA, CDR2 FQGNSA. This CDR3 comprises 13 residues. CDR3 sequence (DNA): TGTGCCAGCAGCCAAGACAGGGTAAACATTCAGTACTTC. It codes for CASSQDRVNIQYF.

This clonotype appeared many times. DNA for the CDR3: TGTGCCAGCAGTTACGGGGTTTGGTCCTACAATGAGCAGTTCTTC. It codes for CASSYGVWSYNEQFF. The gene calls are TRBV6-5 and TRBJ2-1; D call uncertain. The CDR3 covers 15 residues. Trimming took 2 bases from V and 1 from J, leaving 9 bases between them. Germline CDR1 and CDR2: MNHEY and SVGAGI.

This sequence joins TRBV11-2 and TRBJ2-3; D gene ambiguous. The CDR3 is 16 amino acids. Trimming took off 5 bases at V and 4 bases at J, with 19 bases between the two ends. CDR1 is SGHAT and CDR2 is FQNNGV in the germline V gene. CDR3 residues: CASSPYSVLGADTQYF. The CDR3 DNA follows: TGTGCCAGCAGCCCCTACTCAGTGTTAGGAGCAGATACGCAGTATTTT.

CDR3 residues: CASSRTYRESEQFF. CDR3 nucleotides: TGTGCCAGCAGCCGCACCTACAGGGAAAGTGAGCAGTTCTTC. This sequence joins TRBV3-1 and TRBJ2-1, with a weak D call TRBD1 (6 bases). Deletions cut 4 bases from V and 9 bases from J, with 16 bases between. In germline, CDR1 is LGHDT, CDR2 YNNKEL (reference sequence). CDR3 size: 14 residues.

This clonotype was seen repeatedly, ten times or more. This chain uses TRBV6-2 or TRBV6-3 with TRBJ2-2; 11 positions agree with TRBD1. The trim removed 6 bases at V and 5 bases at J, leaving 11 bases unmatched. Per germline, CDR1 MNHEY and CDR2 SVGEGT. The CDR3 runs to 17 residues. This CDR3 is CASRIPSDRGQTGELFF. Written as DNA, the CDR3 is TGTGCCAGCAGAATTCCTTCGGACAGGGGGCAAACCGGGGAGCTGTTTTTT.

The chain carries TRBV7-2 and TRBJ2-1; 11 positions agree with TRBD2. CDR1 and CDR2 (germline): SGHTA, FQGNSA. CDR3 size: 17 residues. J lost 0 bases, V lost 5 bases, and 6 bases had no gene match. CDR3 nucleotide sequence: TGTGCCAGCAGCGTAAGACTAGCGGGGTTCTCCTACAATGAGCAGTTCTTC. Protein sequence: CASSVRLAGFSYNEQFF.

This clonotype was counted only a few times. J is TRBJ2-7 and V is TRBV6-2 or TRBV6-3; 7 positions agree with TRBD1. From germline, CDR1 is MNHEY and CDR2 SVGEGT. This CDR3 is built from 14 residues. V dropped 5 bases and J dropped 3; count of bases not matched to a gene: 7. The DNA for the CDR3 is TGTGCCAGCAGTAGAGAGGGGGCAGGCTACGAGCAGTACTTC. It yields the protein CASSREGAGYEQYF.

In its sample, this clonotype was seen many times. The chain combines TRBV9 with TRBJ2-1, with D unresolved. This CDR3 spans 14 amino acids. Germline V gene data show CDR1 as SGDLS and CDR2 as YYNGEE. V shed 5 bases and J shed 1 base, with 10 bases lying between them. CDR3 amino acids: CASSVRTSYNEQFF. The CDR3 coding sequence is TGTGCCAGCAGTGTAAGGACGTCCTACAATGAGCAGTTCTTC.

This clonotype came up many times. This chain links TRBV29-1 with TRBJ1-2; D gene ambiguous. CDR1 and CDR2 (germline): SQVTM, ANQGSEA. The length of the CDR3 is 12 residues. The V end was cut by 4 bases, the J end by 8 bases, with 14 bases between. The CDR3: CSVGALTGGYTF. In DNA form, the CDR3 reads TGCAGCGTTGGGGCCCTAACGGGGGGCTACACCTTC.

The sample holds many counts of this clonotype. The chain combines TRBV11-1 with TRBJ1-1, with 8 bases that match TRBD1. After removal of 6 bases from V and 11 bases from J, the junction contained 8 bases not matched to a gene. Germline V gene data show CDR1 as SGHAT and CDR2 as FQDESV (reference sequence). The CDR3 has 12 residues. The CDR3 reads CASSRDRIWAFF. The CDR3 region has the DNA TGTGCCAGCAGTCGGGACAGGATTTGGGCTTTCTTT.

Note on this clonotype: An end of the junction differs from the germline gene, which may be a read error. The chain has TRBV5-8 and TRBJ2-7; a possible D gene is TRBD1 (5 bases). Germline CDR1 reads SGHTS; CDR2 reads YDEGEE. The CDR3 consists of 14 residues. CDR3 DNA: TGTGCCAGGAGCTTGAATACAGGAATCTACGAGCAGTACTTC. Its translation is CARSLNTGIYEQYF.

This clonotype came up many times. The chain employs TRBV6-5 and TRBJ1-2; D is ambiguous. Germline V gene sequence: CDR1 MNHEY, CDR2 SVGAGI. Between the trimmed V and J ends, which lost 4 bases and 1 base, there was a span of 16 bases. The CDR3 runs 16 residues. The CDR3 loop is CASSSASRRINYGYTF. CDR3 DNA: TGTGCCAGCAGTTCCGCGAGCAGGCGCATTAACTATGGCTACACCTTC.

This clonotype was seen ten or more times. The CDR3 DNA sequence: TGTGCCAGCGGACTGACCAGTTCGAACTTTGAAAAACTGTTTTTT. This translates into CASGLTSSNFEKLFF. The rearrangement uses TRBV7-3 and TRBJ1-4; D call uncertain. V was pared by 8 bases and J by 7 bases, with 20 bases between. Per germline, CDR1 SGHTA and CDR2 FQGTGA. This CDR3 has 15 amino acids.

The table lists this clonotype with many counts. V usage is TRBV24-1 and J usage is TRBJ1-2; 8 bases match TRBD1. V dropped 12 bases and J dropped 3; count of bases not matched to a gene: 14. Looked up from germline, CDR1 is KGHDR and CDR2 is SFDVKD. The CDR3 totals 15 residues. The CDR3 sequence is CAVSAPNRGDYGYTF. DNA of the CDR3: TGTGCCGTAAGCGCGCCGAACAGGGGGGACTATGGCTACACCTTC.

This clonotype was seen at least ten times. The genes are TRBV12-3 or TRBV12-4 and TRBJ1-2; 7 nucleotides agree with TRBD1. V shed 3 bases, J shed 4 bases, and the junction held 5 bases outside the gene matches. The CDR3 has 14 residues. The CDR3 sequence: CASSFNRGIYGYTF. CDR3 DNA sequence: TGTGCCAGCAGTTTTAACAGGGGTATCTATGGCTACACCTTC.

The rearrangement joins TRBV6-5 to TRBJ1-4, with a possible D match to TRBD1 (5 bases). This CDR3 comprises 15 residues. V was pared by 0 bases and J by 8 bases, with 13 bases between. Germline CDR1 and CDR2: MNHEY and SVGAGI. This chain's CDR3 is CASSYSGGGSEKLFF. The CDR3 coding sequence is TGTGCCAGCAGTTACTCGGGCGGGGGTTCGGAAAAACTGTTTTTT.